This T cell receptor beta chain was documented in a study of beta chain features in type 1 diabetes. Overall study results and limits: Naive, central memory and Treg TCRB repertoires seemed to resemble each other more closely in patients than they did in healthy donors.

Sequencing targeted expressed TCRB transcripts, as all isolated RNA had been reverse transcribed. Method: immunoSEQ multiplex PCR; TCRdb's copy keeps in-frame clones and lacks some. The table includes fewer than 250,000 clones, roughly 13% detected once. This clone has just a few counts. Antigen specificity is unknown. This sample also contains other DNA sequences that code for the same CDR3. The CDR3 consists of 15 residues. Germline V gene data show CDR1 as SGHTA and CDR2 as FQGNSA. Trimming cost V 3 bases and J 2 bases, with 13 bases left between them. The specimen sequenced was naive CD4+ T cells from blood. The V call is TRBV7-2, the J call TRBJ2-5; possible D gene TRBD1, 6 bases. The receptor comes from a woman in her thirties or forties in good health. The CDR3, as DNA: TGTGCCAGCAGCTTGGCCAGAGGGGGACAAGAGACCCAGTACTTC. Amino acids: CASSLARGGQETQYF.